These 18 T cell receptor beta chains originate from one sample sequenced in a study of cytomegalovirus exposure and HLA in healthy donors. The PCR contained 60 Vbeta and 13 Jbeta primers. Sequencing used immunoSEQ multiplex PCR; TCRdb keeps in-frame clones, though not all of them. Here the sample spans under 170,000 clones, 79% being singletons. Input material: PBMCs. The receptor source for this set is a man in his fifties or sixties in good health and CMV-seropositive.

The chain has TRBV6-1 and TRBJ2-1; TRBD2 matches 8 bases. Germline lookup yields CDR1 MNHNS and CDR2 SASEGT. The CDR3 consists of 13 residues. V was clipped by 4 bases and J by 9 bases; unmatched bases: 5. The CDR3 region has the DNA TGTGCCAGCAGTGTAACTAGCGGTTTTGAGCAGTTCTTC. As protein: CASSVTSGFEQFF.

This chain uses TRBV6-5 with TRBJ2-2, with D maybe TRBD2 (5 bases). The ends were cut back, 6 bases at V and 5 bases at J, with 13 bases in the middle. CDR1 is MNHEY, CDR2 SVGAGI, per germline. The CDR3 totals 14 residues. The CDR3 DNA sequence: TGTGCCAGCAGCCCCCCCGGGGAAACCGGGGAGCTGTTTTTT. Amino acids: CASSPPGETGELFF.

V gene TRBV28 combines with J gene TRBJ1-4, with 7 bases identical to TRBD1. J lost 5 bases, V lost 6 bases, and 6 bases had no gene match. CDR1 and CDR2 (germline): MDHEN, SYDVKM. CDR3 length equals 14 residues. In DNA form, the CDR3 reads TGTGCCAGCAGCTCGGGACAGCAAAATGAAAAACTGTTTTTT. Translation: CASSSGQQNEKLFF.

The chain carries TRBV27 and TRBJ1-4; 8 bases line up with TRBD1. CDR1 and CDR2 (germline): MNHEY, SMNVEV (reference sequence). The V segment lost 8 bases and the J segment 5 bases; nucleotides outside the gene matches: 7. This CDR3 region has 14 residues. The CDR3 loop reads CASARQGINEKLFF. DNA of the CDR3: TGTGCCAGCGCCCGACAGGGGATAAATGAAAAACTGTTTTTT.

V is TRBV14 and J is TRBJ1-5; the D is unclear. The CDR3 spans 13 residues. The germline V gene has CDR1 SGHDN and CDR2 FVKESK. V was pared by 1 base and J by 3 bases, with 4 bases between. CDR3 protein: CASSQVSNQPQHF. The CDR3 nucleotides are TGTGCCAGCAGCCAAGTCTCCAATCAGCCCCAGCATTTT.

The CDR3 nucleotides are TGTGCCAGTAGTAACCCCGGGACAGGGGGATACGAGCAGTACTTC. Protein product: CASSNPGTGGYEQYF. The chain links TRBV19 to TRBJ2-7; TRBD1 matches 11 bases. V gave up 4 bases and J gave up 4 bases; unmatched junction bases: 6. The V gene's germline CDR1 is LNHDA and CDR2 SQIVND (reference sequence). The CDR3 is made up of 15 amino acids.

The chain carries TRBV9 and TRBJ2-5, with D perhaps matching TRBD1 (7 bases). Trimming took 2 bases from V and 2 from J, leaving 10 bases between them. The CDR3 loop spans 14 amino acids. CDR1 and CDR2 (germline): SGDLS, YYNGEE. In DNA, the CDR3 is TGTGCCAGCAGCGTGGGGGGACAGCAAGAGACCCAGTACTTC. This translates into CASSVGGQQETQYF.

The gene calls are TRBV15 and TRBJ2-1; 8 bases line up with TRBD1. Germline assignment: CDR1 LNHNV and CDR2 YYDKDF (reference sequence). Trimming took 0 bases from V and 7 from J; bases not matched to a gene: 2. CDR3 size: 14 residues. The CDR3 DNA reads as TGTGCCACCAGCAGAGACAGGGGGCCTAATGAGCAGTTCTTC. This codes for CATSRDRGPNEQFF.

In this sample, this clone turned up once. V is TRBV6-1 and J is TRBJ1-5; TRBD1 agrees at 9 bases. The length of the CDR3 is 18 residues. V was pared by 0 bases and J by 0 bases, with 6 bases of the junction left unmatched. Germline V CDR1 and CDR2: MNHNS, SASEGT. CDR3 sequence: CASSEAGTGRYSNQPQHF. CDR3 bases: TGTGCCAGCAGTGAAGCGGGGACAGGGAGGTATAGCAATCAGCCCCAGCATTTT.

This clone was seen a few times. The gene calls are TRBV7-9 and TRBJ1-4; 7 bases are a match to TRBD1. Germline V lookup: CDR1 SEHNR, CDR2 FQNEAQ (reference sequence). V was pared by 6 bases and J by 0 bases, with 10 bases of the junction left unmatched. This CDR3 has 17 residues. The CDR3 region is CASSQRQGSATNEKLFF. As DNA, the CDR3 is TGTGCCAGCAGTCAGAGACAGGGTTCGGCAACTAATGAAAAACTGTTTTTT. Based on the CDR3 plus reference TRBV7-9 and TRBJ1-4, the full variable domain is DTGVSQNPRHKITKRGQNVTFRCDPISEHNRLYWYRQTLGQGPEFLTYFQNEAQLEKSRLLSDRFSAERPKGSFSTLEIQRTEQGDSAMYLCASSQRQGSATNEKLFFGSGTQLSVL.

This chain connects TRBV5-1 to TRBJ1-2; 9 bases line up with TRBD1. The CDR3 contains 15 residues. Trimming at V came to 3 bases and at J to 3 bases, leaving 6 bases not matched to a gene. Germline V lookup: CDR1 SGHRS, CDR2 YFSETQ. The chain's CDR3 is CASSWEGQGDYGYTF. In DNA form, the CDR3 reads TGCGCCAGCAGCTGGGAGGGACAGGGTGACTATGGCTACACCTTC.

The chain couples TRBV5-1 to TRBJ2-4; D might be TRBD2 (6 bases). Between the trimmed V and J ends, which lost 3 bases and 7 bases, there was a span of 14 bases. Germline values: CDR1 SGHRS, CDR2 YFSETQ. The length of the CDR3 is 14 residues. The CDR3, as DNA: TGCGCCAGCAGCTGGACGGCGGAGGGGAACATTCAGTACTTC. Amino acids: CASSWTAEGNIQYF.

The V call is TRBV5-4, the J call TRBJ2-7, with 7 bases that match TRBD1. Germline V gene sequence: CDR1 SGHNT, CDR2 YYREEE (reference sequence). This CDR3 spans 16 amino acids. The V and J ends lost 0 bases and 1 base, in that order; junction bases with no gene match: 7. The CDR3 spells CASSLAPGQPSYEQYF. The CDR3 region has the DNA TGTGCCAGCAGCTTGGCCCCGGGACAGCCTTCCTACGAGCAGTACTTC.

The chain carries TRBV6-5 and TRBJ2-7, with D perhaps matching TRBD2 (7 bases). Germline V gives CDR1 MNHEY, CDR2 SVGAGI. The germline V and J ends were trimmed by 6 bases and 2 bases, with 14 bases remaining between them. CDR3 length equals 14 residues. The chain's CDR3 is CASRRGTSPYEQYF. As DNA, the CDR3 is TGTGCCAGCAGGCGGGGGACATCTCCCTACGAGCAGTACTTC.

This chain uses TRBV5-1 with TRBJ2-1; no clear D gene. CDR3 size: 13 residues. Trimming removed 4 bases from V and 5 bases from J, with 10 bases in between. In germline, CDR1 is SGHRS, CDR2 YFSETQ. Here the CDR3 DNA reads TGCGCCAGCAGCCCCCAGGAAGACAATGAGCAGTTCTTC. Translating gives CASSPQEDNEQFF.

A few counts support this clone. The rearrangement links TRBV28 to TRBJ1-1; D uncertain. CDR1 MDHEN and CDR2 SYDVKM come from the germline V gene. The CDR3 length is 14 residues. Trimming left V 1 base short and J 1 base short, with 7 bases between. The CDR3 sequence is CASSLSYRNTEAFF. CDR3 bases: TGTGCCAGCAGTTTATCTTATAGGAACACTGAAGCTTTCTTT.

This clone was detected only once. The DNA of the CDR3 is TGTGCCATCAGTGAGCTAGCGGGCGGAACGTCTGGGGAGCTGTTTTTT. Translation: CAISELAGGTSGELFF. The chain has TRBV10-3 and TRBJ2-2, with 8 bases fitting TRBD2. Germline CDR1 ENHRY, CDR2 SYGVKD. J lost 8 bases, V lost 2 bases, and 10 bases had no gene match. The CDR3 runs to 16 residues.

V and J are TRBV27 and TRBJ1-2; TRBD1 might be the D (5 bases). Per germline, CDR1 MNHEY and CDR2 SMNVEV (reference sequence). Deletions cut 3 bases from V and 4 bases from J, with 15 bases between. CDR3 length: 15 residues. Here the CDR3 reads CASSFKGIGRYGYTF. The CDR3 DNA sequence: TGTGCCAGCAGTTTTAAGGGGATTGGGCGCTATGGCTACACCTTC.